This TCR beta chain was sequenced during a study of pediatric ulcerative colitis. Study-wide points: This repertoire reflects total lymphocytes rather than subpopulations like regulatory T cells. No controls had the two rectal clonotypes shared by ulcerative colitis patients.

The method was immunoSEQ multiplex PCR; TCRdb's version includes in-frame clones alone and lacks a portion of them. Here the sample spans 30,000 to 35,000 clones, about 81% being singletons. About this clone itself: The antigen is unknown.

Germline CDR1 is SQVTM and CDR2 is ANQGSEA. With V trimmed by 5 bases and J by 7 bases, 7 bases remained unmatched. The CDR3 sequence is 13 residues long. During colonoscopy, one to two rectal pinch biopsies were collected. Before the diagnostic colonoscopy, ulcerative colitis patients were free of immunosuppressive medication. This TCR came from a boy younger than 18 with mild ulcerative colitis. The sample was gut tissue. The rearrangement uses TRBV29-1 and TRBJ2-1, with 8 bases identical to TRBD1. In nucleotides, the CDR3 is TGCAGCGTTAATAAGGACAGGGCGAATGAGCAGTTCTTC. Translated: CSVNKDRANEQFF.